Presented here are 31 T cell receptor beta chains from one specimen sequenced in a study of cytomegalovirus exposure and HLA in healthy donors. In the PCR, 60 Vbeta and 13 Jbeta primers were used. TCRdb's copy holds only in-frame clones and misses some; the assay was immunoSEQ multiplex PCR. Of fewer than 120,000 clones listed, about four fifths are singletons. Sequenced sample: PBMCs. These receptors were collected from a woman in her fifties or sixties in good health and CMV-seropositive.

This clone was seen more than once but under ten times. The genes are TRBV6-1 and TRBJ2-2, with D possibly TRBD1 on 5 matching bases. The CDR3 extends over 15 amino acids. Trimming shortened V by 3 bases and J by 3 bases, and 11 bases separated the two germline ends. The germline gives CDR1 MNHNS, CDR2 SASEGT. The CDR3 reads CASSDTWTHTGELFF. The DNA for the CDR3 is TGTGCCAGCAGTGACACGTGGACACACACCGGGGAGCTGTTTTTT.

As for this clone: The junction shows a germline mismatch at one end, possibly a read error. The V and J genes are TRBV7-7 and TRBJ2-1; D is ambiguous. Germline V gives CDR1 SSHAT, CDR2 FNYEAQ (reference sequence). This CDR3 has 15 residues. The CDR3: CASSLNLNSDNEQFF. The CDR3, as DNA: TGTGCTAGCAGCTTAAACCTCAACTCCGACAATGAGCAGTTCTTC.

The chain uses TRBV27 and TRBJ2-7; 8 bases fit TRBD2. CDR1 MNHEY and CDR2 SMNVEV come from the germline V gene (reference sequence). V gave up 8 bases and J gave up 3 bases; unmatched junction bases: 6. The CDR3 length is 13 residues. The CDR3 sequence is CASAQREFYEQYF. Written as DNA, the CDR3 is TGTGCCAGCGCCCAGCGGGAGTTCTACGAGCAGTACTTC.

The genes are TRBV25-1 and TRBJ1-3; TRBD1 is a possible D gene (5 bases). The CDR3 runs to 15 residues. CDR1 is MGHDK, CDR2 SYGVNS, per germline. V lost 6 bases and J lost 1, with 13 bases in between. CDR3 bases: TGTGCCAGCAGCCCCCCAGGGACTTCTGGAAACACCATATATTTT. The encoded protein is CASSPPGTSGNTIYF.

The chain is built from TRBV10-2 and TRBJ2-7; 12 bases are a match to TRBD1. The CDR3 has 12 residues. The germline V gene has CDR1 WSHSY and CDR2 SAAADI. V was pared by 11 bases and J by 4 bases, with 3 bases of the junction left unmatched. CDR3 nucleotides: TGCGCCGGGGGACAGGGGGCATACGAGCAGTACTTC. It specifies CAGGQGAYEQYF.

This clone has just one count. V and J are TRBV27 and TRBJ2-3, with 11 bases aligning to TRBD2. The junction had 7 bases not matched to a gene; V was cut back by 8 bases and J by 3 bases. CDR1 is MNHEY, CDR2 SMNVEV, per germline (reference sequence). CDR3 length: 15 residues. The CDR3: CASSPWTSGTDTQYF. CDR3 DNA sequence: TGTGCCAGCTCCCCCTGGACTAGCGGGACAGATACGCAGTATTTT.

The rearrangement uses TRBV19 and TRBJ2-7, with 10 bases that match TRBD2. V lost 6 bases, J lost 3 bases, and 8 bases stayed unmatched. Germline V gene lookup returns CDR1 LNHDA and CDR2 SQIVND (reference sequence). This CDR3 has 15 amino acids. The CDR3 sequence is CASSPFSGRFYEQYF. The CDR3 bases are TGTGCCAGTAGCCCCTTTAGCGGGAGGTTCTACGAGCAGTACTTC.

To note about this clone: A junction end diverges from the germline sequence, so it may reflect a read error. The chain links TRBV7-9 to TRBJ1-5; 7 positions agree with TRBD1. Germline V gene sequence: CDR1 SEHNR, CDR2 FQNEAQ (reference sequence). The CDR3 sequence is 15 residues long. The CDR3 protein is CSSSQQGFSNQPQHF. The CDR3 DNA reads TGTTCCAGCAGTCAACAGGGGTTTAGCAATCAGCCCCAGCATTTT.

The CDR3 sequence is CASSWTSKGNEQFF. As DNA, the CDR3 is TGTGCCAGCAGCTGGACTAGCAAAGGTAATGAGCAGTTCTTC. V and J are TRBV7-2 and TRBJ2-1, with TRBD2 identical over 8 bases. The germline V gene has CDR1 SGHTA and CDR2 FQGNSA. Unmatched junction bases numbered 6, after V lost 4 bases and J lost 7 bases. The CDR3 covers 14 residues.

This rearrangement joins TRBV7-3 to TRBJ2-2; 10 nucleotides align to TRBD2. This CDR3 region has 15 residues. CDR1 is SGHTA and CDR2 is FQGTGA in the germline V gene. After removal of 6 bases from V and 9 bases from J, the junction contained 10 bases not matched to a gene. The CDR3 sequence: CASSRTSGKDRELFF. CDR3 nucleotide sequence: TGTGCCAGCAGTCGGACTAGCGGAAAAGACCGGGAGCTGTTTTTT. Filled out from reference TRBV7-3 and TRBJ2-2, the complete variable domain reads GAGVSQTPSNKVTEKGKYVELRCDPISGHTALYWYRQSLGQGPEFLIYFQGTGAADDSGLPNDRFFAVRPEGSVSTLKIQRTERGDSAVYLCASSRTSGKDRELFFGEGSRLTVL.

V is TRBV21-1 and J is TRBJ2-7; TRBD1 reflects the table's D call only, with no check against the DNA. TRBV21-1 is listed as a pseudogene. The CDR3 runs to 14 residues. CDR3 bases: TGTGCCGGATTAGGACAGGGGGTGCTCTACGAGCAGTACTTC. Translation gives CAGLGQGVLYEQYF.

V is TRBV18 and J is TRBJ2-7; the match to TRBD1 covers 8 bases. The germline V gene encodes CDR1 KGHSH and CDR2 LQKENI. V shed 6 bases, J shed 3 bases, and the junction held 7 bases outside the gene matches. This CDR3 region has 14 residues. CDR3 amino acids: CASSRQGANYEQYF. CDR3 nucleotide sequence: TGTGCCAGCTCTCGTCAGGGGGCAAACTACGAGCAGTACTTC.

In its sample, this clone was seen a few times. The gene calls are TRBV7-6 and TRBJ1-1, with D uncertain. V was shortened by 4 bases and J by 2 bases, with 8 bases between the two germline ends. The CDR3 spans 13 residues. Germline assignment: CDR1 SGHVS and CDR2 FNYEAQ. In DNA form, the CDR3 reads TGTGCCAGCAGCTCCCAGGAAAACACTGAAGCTTTCTTT. Its translation is CASSSQENTEAFF.

The chain is built from TRBV5-1 and TRBJ2-7; 10 nucleotides line up with TRBD1. CDR1 and CDR2 from the germline V gene are SGHRS and YFSETQ. The V segment lost 4 bases and the J segment 6 bases; nucleotides outside the gene matches: 10. CDR3 length: 15 residues. The CDR3, as DNA: TGCGCCAGCAGCCCGGGGACAGGGGAGGCTTCCGAGCAGTACTTC. Protein sequence: CASSPGTGEASEQYF.

V gene TRBV25-1 combines with J gene TRBJ2-3; maybe TRBD2 (6 bases). Per the germline V gene, CDR1 is MGHDK and CDR2 is SYGVNS. This CDR3 has 14 residues. Trimming left V 4 bases short and J 0 bases short, with 8 bases between. Written as DNA, the CDR3 is TGTGCCAGCAGTGGGCTAGCGAGCACAGATACGCAGTATTTT. Protein product: CASSGLASTDTQYF.

The CDR3 sequence is CASSSRLAGGTDTQYF. In nucleotides, the CDR3 is TGTGCCAGCAGCTCCAGACTAGCGGGAGGGACAGATACGCAGTATTTT. The chain combines TRBV7-8 with TRBJ2-3; TRBD2 aligns across 14 bases. Germline V CDR1 and CDR2: SGHVS, FQNEAQ. V gave up 4 bases and J gave up 3 bases; unmatched junction bases: 3. CDR3 length: 16 residues.

CDR3 nucleotides: TGTGCCAGCAGCGTAGCCCCGGACACTTACCAAGAGACCCAGTACTTC. Its translation: CASSVAPDTYQETQYF. The chain couples TRBV9 to TRBJ2-5; a weak D match, TRBD1 (5 bases). Per germline, CDR1 SGDLS and CDR2 YYNGEE. V dropped 0 bases and J dropped 0 bases, with 12 bases sitting between them. The CDR3 has 16 residues. The full variable domain, completed using reference TRBV9 and TRBJ2-5, is DSGVTQTPKHLITATGQRVTLRCSPRSGDLSVYWYQQSLDQGLQFLIQYYNGEERAKGNILERFSAQQFPDLHSELNLSSLELGDSALYFCASSVAPDTYQETQYFGPGTRLLVL.

The V gene is TRBV20-1, the J gene TRBJ1-1, with a weak D call TRBD1 (5 bases). Germline CDR1 DFQATT, CDR2 SNEGSKA (reference sequence). The CDR3 sequence is 11 residues long. For the CDR3, the DNA is TGCAGCGCAGGGCAGGGAAGTGGAGCTTTCTTT. Residues: CSAGQGSGAFF.

The chain couples TRBV19 to TRBJ2-3; tentatively, D is TRBD1 (5 bases). The V gene's germline CDR1 is LNHDA and CDR2 SQIVND (reference sequence). The CDR3 covers 17 residues. V was trimmed by 3 bases and J by 0 bases, leaving 16 bases between them. The CDR3 is CASSIGAGQTSTDTQYF. The CDR3 region has the DNA TGTGCCAGTAGTATTGGGGCCGGACAAACTAGCACAGATACGCAGTATTTT.

The chain links TRBV10-3 to TRBJ1-3; D not resolved. The CDR3 sequence is 16 residues long. Trimming left V 3 bases short and J 1 base short, with 13 bases between. From germline, CDR1 is ENHRY and CDR2 SYGVKD. CDR3 coding DNA: TGTGCCATCAGTGATAGACACTCTGGTTCTGGAAACACCATATATTTT. It specifies CAISDRHSGSGNTIYF.

The CDR3 region is CASSLRDRGHVYGYTF. CDR3 DNA: TGTGCCAGCAGCTTGCGAGACAGGGGGCACGTCTATGGCTACACCTTC. The chain combines TRBV5-8 with TRBJ1-2; 10 nucleotides align to TRBD1. V trimming: 1 base; J trimming: 4 bases; junction bases outside the gene matches: 7. The CDR3 spans 16 residues. Germline values: CDR1 SGHTS, CDR2 YDEGEE.

The chain uses TRBV10-2 and TRBJ2-7, with TRBD2 matching 8 bases. The ends lost 6 bases at V and 0 bases at J; junction bases unmatched: 7. The CDR3 is 15 amino acids. Germline CDR1 WSHSY, CDR2 SAAADI. The CDR3: CASRSTSGNSYEQYF. The DNA of the CDR3 is TGCGCCAGCAGATCCACTAGCGGAAACTCCTACGAGCAGTACTTC.

The V gene is TRBV7-6, the J gene TRBJ2-7; D unresolved. The CDR3 extends over 18 amino acids. Germline assignment: CDR1 SGHVS and CDR2 FNYEAQ. V dropped 5 bases and J dropped 10 bases, with 33 bases sitting between them. CDR3: CASSPTADHSPSTGFQYF. CDR3 nucleotides: TGTGCCAGCAGCCCAACAGCTGATCACTCCCCAAGTACTGGCTTTCAGTACTTC.

V and J are TRBV2 and TRBJ2-7, with 12 bases that match TRBD1. Germline CDR1 and CDR2: SNHLY and FYNNEI. Trimming cost V 7 bases and J 5 bases; bases outside gene matches: 6. This CDR3 region has 14 residues. The CDR3 DNA reads TGTGCCAGCACAAGGGACAGGGGGCAGGACGAGCAGTACTTC. Translation gives CASTRDRGQDEQYF.

The chain employs TRBV5-1 and TRBJ1-1, with a possible D match to TRBD1 (5 bases). The germline V gene has CDR1 SGHRS and CDR2 YFSETQ. The germline V and J ends were trimmed by 3 bases and 1 base, with 10 bases remaining between them. The CDR3 is 14 residues long. CDR3 sequence reads: CASSWDSANTEAFF. DNA for the CDR3: TGCGCCAGCAGCTGGGACTCGGCGAACACTGAAGCTTTCTTT.

A single count supports this clone. The V and J genes are TRBV7-9 and TRBJ2-7; 15 bases map to TRBD2. The V and J ends lost 4 bases and 4 bases, in that order; junction bases with no gene match: 5. Germline V gives CDR1 SEHNR, CDR2 FQNEAQ (reference sequence). This CDR3 is 16 amino acids long. The CDR3 DNA reads TGTGCCAGCAGCTCGGGACTAGCGGGAGGAGGGTACGAGCAGTACTTC. Translating it yields CASSSGLAGGGYEQYF.

The chain links TRBV28 to TRBJ2-7, with 9 bases matching TRBD1. Germline V lookup: CDR1 MDHEN, CDR2 SYDVKM. V dropped 5 bases and J dropped 3; count of bases not matched to a gene: 11. The CDR3 spans 16 residues. The CDR3 DNA is TGTGCCAGCAGTGGCCCCATTGACAGGGGGGACTACGAGCAGTACTTC. Translated, it gives CASSGPIDRGDYEQYF.

The sample holds a few counts of this clone. This chain connects TRBV28 to TRBJ2-4; D call uncertain. This CDR3 is built from 17 residues. The germline gives CDR1 MDHEN, CDR2 SYDVKM. V gave up 7 bases and J gave up 5 bases, with 24 bases separating them. CDR3 in DNA: TGTGCCAGCACCCCTGTTTCGGCAGGATTGAAGGAAAACATTCAGTACTTC. Translating it yields CASTPVSAGLKENIQYF.

The chain employs TRBV6-6 and TRBJ1-2; no clear D gene. Looked up from germline, CDR1 is MNHNY and CDR2 is SVGAGI (reference sequence). Trimming pared 0 bases from V and 2 bases from J, leaving 7 bases between. The CDR3 runs to 14 residues. CDR3 in DNA: TGTGCCAGCAGTTACTCAGACAAGAACTATGGCTACACCTTC. It specifies CASSYSDKNYGYTF.

The V gene is TRBV7-3, the J gene TRBJ2-7, with TRBD1 matching over 11 bases. V shed 5 bases and J 4 bases; nucleotides not matched to a gene: 10. Germline V gene lookup returns CDR1 SGHTA and CDR2 FQGTGA. This CDR3 is built from 16 residues. The CDR3 DNA reads TGTGCCAGCAGCCCGGACTCCGGGACAGGGGGATACGAGCAGTACTTC. Translated, it gives CASSPDSGTGGYEQYF. The full variable domain, completed using reference TRBV7-3 and TRBJ2-7, is GAGVSQTPSNKVTEKGKYVELRCDPISGHTALYWYRQSLGQGPEFLIYFQGTGAADDSGLPNDRFFAVRPEGSVSTLKIQRTERGDSAVYLCASSPDSGTGGYEQYFGPGTRLTVT.

The chain has TRBV9 and TRBJ1-4, with D maybe TRBD1 (6 bases). Trimming took 4 bases from V and 6 from J, leaving 13 bases between them. The CDR3 totals 14 residues. Per germline, CDR1 SGDLS and CDR2 YYNGEE. The CDR3 here is CASSSDRSYEKLFF. The CDR3, as DNA: TGTGCCAGCAGCAGCGACAGGAGTTATGAAAAACTGTTTTTT.